The 8 T cell receptor beta chains below all came from one sample that was sequenced in a study of blood T cell repertoires in COVID-19. TCRdb's table, derived via immunoSEQ multiplex PCR, lists solely in-frame clones and lacks some. Among about 120,000 clones listed, 60% to 80% were seen once. Material: peripheral blood. Receptors were obtained from a human donor in a cohort sampled during active COVID-19.

This sequence joins TRBV7-8 and TRBJ2-7, with a possible D match to TRBD2 (5 bases). V dropped 5 bases and J dropped 3 bases, with 20 bases sitting between them. The CDR3 extends over 16 amino acids. CDR1 and CDR2 from the germline V gene are SGHVS and FQNEAQ. CDR3 sequence: CASSLRPGIAYYEQYF. For the CDR3, the DNA is TGTGCCAGCAGCCTCCGGCCGGGGATCGCTTACTACGAGCAGTACTTC.

There are a few counts of this clone. The chain is built from TRBV5-1 and TRBJ2-7; D perhaps matches TRBD1 (6 bases). CDR1 and CDR2 from the germline V gene are SGHRS and YFSETQ. The CDR3 has 15 amino acids. The V end lost 4 bases, the J end lost 0 bases, and 14 bases lay between the germline ends. The CDR3 bases are TGCGCCAGCAGCGTCCGACAGGACAGCTCCTACGAGCAGTACTTC. It codes for CASSVRQDSSYEQYF. The full variable domain, rest sourced from reference TRBV5-1 and TRBJ2-7, is KAGVTQTPRYLIKTRGQQVTLSCSPISGHRSVSWYQQTPGQGLQFLFEYFSETQRNKGNFPGRFSGRQFSNSRSEMNVSTLELGDSALYLCASSVRQDSSYEQYFGPGTRLTVT.

The chain has TRBV7-8 and TRBJ2-7; the D gene is possibly TRBD1 (6 bases). Germline CDR1 and CDR2: SGHVS and FQNEAQ. V was cut by 5 bases and J by 8 bases, with 16 bases left in between. The CDR3 loop spans 13 amino acids. DNA of the CDR3: TGTGCCAGCAGCAACGGGGCAGGGGTTCAGCAGTACTTC. Amino acid sequence: CASSNGAGVQQYF.

The table lists this clone with a count of one. J is TRBJ2-7 and V is TRBV4-2; TRBD2 matches at 7 bases. The CDR3 is made up of 14 amino acids. The trim removed 5 bases at V and 1 base at J, leaving 5 bases unmatched. Per the germline V gene, CDR1 is LGHNA and CDR2 is YNFKEQ. This chain's CDR3 is CASSLPGGSYEQYF. Written as DNA, the CDR3 is TGTGCCAGCAGCTTACCGGGGGGTTCCTACGAGCAGTACTTC.

This chain joins TRBV5-5 and TRBJ2-7, with D possibly TRBD1 on 6 matching bases. This CDR3 comprises 14 residues. CDR1 and CDR2 from the germline V gene are SGHKS and YYEKEE (reference sequence). The ends were cut back, 3 bases at V and 3 bases at J, with 13 bases in the middle. Here the CDR3 DNA reads TGTGCCAGCAGCTGGCGGCAGGGGTTCTACGAGCAGTACTTC. Translating gives CASSWRQGFYEQYF.

In DNA, the CDR3 is TGCAGCGTTAACACAGGGTTTGGAAACACCATATATTTT. It encodes CSVNTGFGNTIYF. This rearrangement joins TRBV29-1 to TRBJ1-3; TRBD1 is a possible D gene (6 bases). The CDR3 is made up of 13 amino acids. Trimming cost V 5 bases and J 3 bases, with 11 bases left between them. Germline V gives CDR1 SQVTM, CDR2 ANQGSEA.

This clone occurred once. The gene calls are TRBV9 and TRBJ2-5, with D perhaps TRBD1 (5 bases). CDR1 and CDR2 (germline): SGDLS, YYNGEE. The CDR3 length is 14 residues. V was trimmed by 4 bases and J by 0 bases, leaving 10 bases between them. The CDR3 DNA follows: TGTGCCAGCAGCAATCCAGGGAACCAAGAGACCCAGTACTTC. Protein: CASSNPGNQETQYF. Full variable domain (rest looked up from reference TRBV9 and TRBJ2-5): DSGVTQTPKHLITATGQRVTLRCSPRSGDLSVYWYQQSLDQGLQFLIQYYNGEERAKGNILERFSAQQFPDLHSELNLSSLELGDSALYFCASSNPGNQETQYFGPGTRLLVL.

The J gene is TRBJ1-5, the V gene TRBV2, with D perhaps TRBD1 (6 bases). Trimming shortened V by 0 bases and J by 6 bases, and 12 bases separated the two germline ends. The CDR3 has 15 residues. Germline values: CDR1 SNHLY, CDR2 FYNNEI. CDR3 amino acids: CASSEAAGAAQPQHF. CDR3 coding DNA: TGTGCCAGCAGTGAAGCGGCAGGGGCTGCTCAGCCCCAGCATTTT.